The 16 T cell receptor beta chains below all came from one sample that was sequenced in a study. One entry per CDR3 protein results from TCRdb running MiXCR on the reads. This table holds about 15,000 distinct CDR3 sequences, about 35% found once. Sequencing was carried out using blood. The receptors here all came from a human donor.

This clonotype was seen only once. A clone one base away is much larger, so this may be a read error. The chain links TRBV18 to TRBJ2-1; D gene ambiguous. Per the germline V gene, CDR1 is KGHSH and CDR2 is LQKENI. V lost 0 bases and J 13 bases, leaving 13 bases between the germline ends. This CDR3 has 13 residues. CDR3 sequence (DNA): TGTGCCAGCTCACCACCCAGCCAAGAGACCCAGTTCTTC. It is translated as CASSPPSQETQFF.

By share, this clonotype ranks as medium-sized (0.01 to 0.1%). The chain has TRBV4-2 and TRBJ2-2; TRBD2 aligns across 10 bases. In germline, CDR1 is LGHNA, CDR2 YNFKEQ. The CDR3 contains 18 residues. V shed 0 bases and J 3 bases; nucleotides not matched to a gene: 7. The CDR3 DNA sequence: TGTGCCAGCAGCCAAGAATCCAGCGGGAGGGTGCACACCGGGGAGCTGTTTTTT. Its protein is CASSQESSGRVHTGELFF.

On this clonotype: The CDR3 end shows no conserved phenylalanine or tryptophan, and so a read error is likely. No DNA is shown, since the ends of the CDR3 on it are uncertain; the CDR3 is the one TCRdb lists. The chain carries TRBV4-3 and TRBJ2-6. The length of the CDR3 is 18 amino acids, counting both ends. The germline CDR1 and CDR2 sequences are LGHNA and YSLEER. CDR3 in amino acids: CASSQGSDLSSGANVRES.

This clonotype was seen repeatedly, ten times or more. At one end, the junction sequence differs from germline, possibly due to a read error. The V and J genes are TRBV7-7 and TRBJ2-2, with 9 nucleotides matching TRBD1. The germline V gene has CDR1 SSHAT and CDR2 FNYEAQ (reference sequence). This CDR3 contains 15 residues. The CDR3: CASSLGQGNAGELFF. For the CDR3, the DNA is TGTGCTAGCAGCTTGGGACAGGGTAACGCCGGGGAGCTGTTTTTT.

Concerning this clonotype: A much bigger clone sits one base away, suggesting this may be a read error. The chain links TRBV4-2 to TRBJ2-1; 8 bases map to TRBD1. J lost 10 bases, V lost 1 base, and 9 bases had no gene match. The CDR3 covers 15 residues. Germline V gene data show CDR1 as LGHNA and CDR2 as YNFKEQ. In nucleotides, the CDR3 is TGTGCCAGCAGCCAAGTCGGCCAGGGGGCGGGAGAGCAGTTCTTC. Its translation is CASSQVGQGAGEQFF.

Judged by abundance, this clonotype is medium-sized (0.01 to 0.1%). J is TRBJ2-1 and V is TRBV7-2, with a tentative D call TRBD1 (5 bases). V was clipped by 4 bases and J by 3 bases, with 7 bases between them. The germline gives CDR1 SGHTA, CDR2 FQGNSA. This CDR3 has 13 residues. In DNA form, the CDR3 reads TGTGCCAGCAGCTGGACAAGCTACAATGAGCAGTTCTTC. It codes for CASSWTSYNEQFF.

By its share, this clonotype is medium-sized. This rearrangement joins TRBV19 to TRBJ1-1; possible D gene TRBD1, 5 bases. V was trimmed by 1 base and J by 3 bases, leaving 9 bases between them. Germline V CDR1 and CDR2: LNHDA, SQIVND (reference sequence). The CDR3 contains 14 residues. CDR3 DNA sequence: TGTGCCAGTAGTATAGGAGGGGCGCACACTGAAGCTTTCTTT. Protein product: CASSIGGAHTEAFF.

In its sample, this clonotype was seen a few times. The rearrangement links TRBV4-2 to TRBJ1-3; D perhaps matches TRBD1 (6 bases). Germline V gives CDR1 LGHNA, CDR2 YNFKEQ. There are 15 residues in the CDR3. V was cut by 4 bases and J by 4 bases, with 14 bases left in between. The chain's CDR3 is CASSPPGVLGNTIYF. DNA for the CDR3: TGTGCCAGCAGCCCACCAGGGGTGTTGGGAAACACCATATATTTT.

This clonotype came up many times. The chain combines TRBV4-2 with TRBJ1-2, with unresolved D. V lost 1 base and J lost 0, with 9 bases in between. The CDR3 is 15 amino acids. Germline V gives CDR1 LGHNA, CDR2 YNFKEQ. CDR3 DNA: TGTGCCAGCAGCCAAGTGGCAGCCGCTAACTATGGCTACACCTTC. Translating it yields CASSQVAAANYGYTF.

This clonotype has at least ten counts. CDR3 in amino acids: CASSQTSGTSGRSGNEQFF. DNA for the CDR3: TGCGCCAGCAGCCAAACCTCCGGGACTAGCGGGAGGTCGGGCAATGAGCAGTTCTTC. The chain combines TRBV4-3 with TRBJ2-1; 15 positions agree with TRBD2. Trimming at V came to 2 bases and at J to 6 bases, leaving 11 bases not matched to a gene. From germline, CDR1 is LGHNA and CDR2 YSLEER. The CDR3 has 19 residues.

J is TRBJ2-6 and V is TRBV20-1; 9 nucleotides agree with TRBD1. V dropped 4 bases and J dropped 7; count of bases not matched to a gene: 17. In germline, CDR1 is DFQATT, CDR2 SNEGSKA (reference sequence). This CDR3 comprises 18 residues. The CDR3 loop is CSANYYRGRSAIANVLTF. The CDR3 bases are TGCAGTGCTAATTACTACAGGGGGCGGTCCGCGATAGCCAACGTCCTGACTTTC.

This clonotype was recorded at least ten times. V is TRBV4-3 and J is TRBJ2-1; a possible D gene is TRBD2 (6 bases). The CDR3 length is 17 residues. V dropped 2 bases and J dropped 0 bases, with 14 bases sitting between them. Per germline, CDR1 LGHNA and CDR2 YSLEER. The CDR3 sequence: CASSQPRSGGSYNEQFF. In nucleotides, the CDR3 is TGCGCCAGCAGCCAACCTCGGTCCGGGGGCTCCTACAATGAGCAGTTCTTC.

This clonotype is medium-sized within its sample. The chain employs TRBV29-1 and TRBJ2-7, with 7 bases identical to TRBD2. The CDR3 runs to 14 residues. The germline V gene encodes CDR1 SQVTM and CDR2 ANQGSEA. J gave up 2 bases and V 5 bases, and 9 bases lay outside the gene matches. CDR3 sequence: CSVQWEGFPYEQYF. Written as DNA, the CDR3 is TGCAGCGTTCAATGGGAGGGGTTCCCCTACGAGCAGTACTTC.

This clonotype is categorized as medium-sized. The chain combines TRBV4-3 with TRBJ1-6; 7 bases fit TRBD1. Losses at the gene ends were 1 base for V and 9 bases for J; bases not matched to a gene: 6. Germline V gene data show CDR1 as LGHNA and CDR2 as YSLEER. The CDR3 loop spans 15 amino acids. The CDR3 here is CASSQVGTASSPLHF. CDR3 coding DNA: TGCGCCAGCAGCCAAGTGGGGACAGCAAGTTCACCCCTCCACTTT.

In its sample, this clonotype was seen many times. The rearrangement links TRBV29-1 to TRBJ2-1, with 10 bases matching TRBD2. This CDR3 has 13 amino acids. The germline V gene has CDR1 SQVTM and CDR2 ANQGSEA. V lost 4 bases and J lost 6; bases outside the gene matches: 3. Here the CDR3 reads CSVVGTSVNEQFF. DNA of the CDR3: TGCAGCGTTGTAGGGACTAGCGTCAATGAGCAGTTCTTC.

This clonotype came up many times. The genes are TRBV4-3 and TRBJ2-2; D not resolved. The germline V and J ends were trimmed by 0 bases and 5 bases, with 7 bases remaining between them. The CDR3 loop spans 14 amino acids. The V gene's germline CDR1 is LGHNA and CDR2 YSLEER. CDR3 protein: CASSQDIQTGELFF. CDR3 nucleotide sequence: TGCGCCAGCAGCCAAGATATCCAGACCGGGGAGCTGTTTTTT.